Listed below are T cell receptor beta chains from one sample, sequenced in a study of Graves' ophthalmopathy and Graves' hyperthyroidism. In TCRdb, the multiplex PCR reads were re-called with MiXCR into one record per CDR3 protein. The sample records around 600,000 distinct CDR3 sequences, about two fifths being singletons. Sequenced: peripheral blood. These receptors all come from an adult man with Graves' ophthalmopathy. Both conserved end residues are part of each CDR3. Each record gives: J gene, D gene, V gene, clone size, CDR3 DNA, CDR3 protein. D genes are given only for firm matches. Only some rows state a clone size, as once, few, many or a class for expanded clones.

J: TRBJ2-2
D: -
V: TRBV9
size: many
DNA: TGTGCCAGCAGCGTAGAACTCAGGGACACCGGGGAGCTGTTTTTT
CDR3: CASSVELRDTGELFF

J: TRBJ1-3
D: -
V: TRBV24-1
size: -
DNA: TGTGCCACCAGTGATGCGGGGTCCTCTGGAAACACCATATATTTT
CDR3: CATSDAGSSGNTIYF

J: TRBJ1-5
D: TRBD1
V: TRBV7-9
size: once
DNA: TGTGCCAGCAGCTTAGCCCAGGACAGGGCCCAGCATTTT
CDR3: CASSLAQDRAQHF

J: TRBJ1-1
D: TRBD1
V: TRBV29-1
size: -
DNA: TGCAGCCTTTCCACAGGGGACACTGAAGCTTTCTTT
CDR3: CSLSTGDTEAFF

J: TRBJ2-1
D: -
V: TRBV20-1
size: -
DNA: TGCAGTGCCCTCTCCCATAGGAGCGATGAGCAGTTCTTC
CDR3: CSALSHRSDEQFF

J: TRBJ1-1
D: -
V: TRBV29-1
size: -
DNA: TGCAGCGCAGGAATCCTGAACACTGAAGCTTTCTTT
CDR3: CSAGILNTEAFF

J: TRBJ2-7
D: -
V: TRBV10-3
size: many
DNA: TGTGCCATCAGTGGCCCCGGGACGAACTACGAGCAGTACTTC
CDR3: CAISGPGTNYEQYF

J: TRBJ1-2
D: -
V: TRBV9
size: few
DNA: TGTGCCAGCAGCCCCCCGGTGGGGGCGGATGGCTACACCTTC
CDR3: CASSPPVGADGYTF

J: TRBJ2-7
D: TRBD1
V: TRBV7-6
size: many
DNA: TGTGCCAGCAGCTTAGCATCCGGGACAGTACCCTACGAGCAGTACTTC
CDR3: CASSLASGTVPYEQYF

J: TRBJ1-6
D: TRBD1
V: TRBV10-3
size: -
DNA: TGTGCCATTTCCGGGACAGGGCATCGGAATTCACCCCTCCACTTT
CDR3: CAISGTGHRNSPLHF

J: TRBJ2-7
D: -
V: TRBV19
size: -
DNA: TGTGCCAGTAGTTGGCAGGGCACAGACTACGAGCAGTACTTC
CDR3: CASSWQGTDYEQYF

J: TRBJ2-2
D: -
V: TRBV9
size: many
DNA: TGTGCCAGCAGCGTAGTGGGGACACCCTCCGGGGAGCTGTTTTTT
CDR3: CASSVVGTPSGELFF

J: TRBJ1-2
D: -
V: TRBV12-3/TRBV12-4
size: many
DNA: TGTGCCAGCAGCCCCGTTGCCGCGGGGGGCTACACCTTC
CDR3: CASSPVAAGGYTF

J: TRBJ2-3
D: TRBD1
V: TRBV12-3/TRBV12-4
size: -
DNA: TGTGCCAGCATTCTCAGGGGGCATCGTCGCACAGATACGCAGTATTTT
CDR3: CASILRGHRRTDTQYF

J: TRBJ2-7
D: TRBD2
V: TRBV2
size: many
DNA: TGTGCCAGCAGGGGCGGGGGAAGTCCTTACGAGCAGTACTTC
CDR3: CASRGGGSPYEQYF

J: TRBJ1-1
D: -
V: TRBV7-2
size: -
DNA: TGTGCCAGCAGCTTAGTCGGCAGGGATGAAGCTTTCTTT
CDR3: CASSLVGRDEAFF

J: TRBJ1-5
D: -
V: TRBV25-1
size: many
DNA: TGTGCCAGCAGGGCAGGATCCAATCAGCCCCAGCATTTT
CDR3: CASRAGSNQPQHF

J: TRBJ2-3
D: -
V: TRBV20-1
size: -
DNA: TGCAGTGCTAGACGTGGCGGGTATAGCACAGAGACGCAGTATTTT
CDR3: CSARRGGYSTETQYF

J: TRBJ1-1
D: -
V: TRBV20-1
size: many
DNA: TGCAGTGCTCCACACTCACGAAGGGGGAACACTGAAGCTTTCTTT
CDR3: CSAPHSRRGNTEAFF

J: TRBJ2-7
D: -
V: TRBV12-3/TRBV12-4
size: many
DNA: TGTGCCAGCAGTACGGAGACCGACGGGCTGGGCGAGCAGTACTTC
CDR3: CASSTETDGLGEQYF

J: TRBJ1-5
D: -
V: TRBV10-3
size: -
DNA: TGTGCCACCAGTGACCGCGACAGGATCAAACAGCCCCAGCATTTT
CDR3: CATSDRDRIKQPQHF

J: TRBJ1-1
D: -
V: TRBV7-2
size: -
DNA: TGCGCCAGCAGCCAAGGACAGCGAGCTTTCTTT
CDR3: CASSQGQRAFF

J: TRBJ1-1
D: -
V: TRBV24-1
size: once
DNA: TGTGCCTGGATTTCCAGGTCGAACACTGAAGCTTTCTTT
CDR3: CAWISRSNTEAFF

J: TRBJ1-1
D: -
V: TRBV29-1
size: -
DNA: TGCAGCGTTGACGGACGGCTGAACACTGAAGCTTTCTTC
CDR3: CSVDGRLNTEAFF

J: TRBJ1-2
D: -
V: TRBV10-3
size: -
DNA: TGTGCCATCAGTGCGGGGGAGGGCTACACCTTC
CDR3: CAISAGEGYTF

J: TRBJ2-7
D: TRBD2
V: TRBV10-3
size: many
DNA: TGTGCCACGACGATCGAGCGGGAGAATCTAGAGCAGTACTTC
CDR3: CATTIERENLEQYF

J: TRBJ2-2
D: -
V: TRBV29-1
size: -
DNA: TGCAGCGCCCTTCGCGGTGGGGGGAACACCGGGGAGCTGTTTTTT
CDR3: CSALRGGGNTGELFF

J: TRBJ1-2
D: TRBD1
V: TRBV20-1
size: many
DNA: TGCAGTGCTGGACAGGGAGACTATGGCTACACCTTC
CDR3: CSAGQGDYGYTF

J: TRBJ1-5
D: -
V: TRBV10-3
size: many
DNA: TGTGCCAGCAGTGATACTCGGGGTCAGCCCCAGCATTTT
CDR3: CASSDTRGQPQHF

J: TRBJ2-2
D: TRBD2
V: TRBV15
size: once
DNA: TGTGCCACCAGCCGGGGACTAGCGGGGCAGAACACCGGGGAGCTGTTTTTT
CDR3: CATSRGLAGQNTGELFF

J: TRBJ2-7
D: TRBD2
V: TRBV5-5
size: many
DNA: TGTGCCAGCAGCAACGGACTAGCTAGCTCCTACGAGCAGTACTTC
CDR3: CASSNGLASSYEQYF

J: TRBJ1-4
D: TRBD1
V: TRBV15
size: many
DNA: TGTGCCACCAGCCGGACGCGGGACAGGGAGGTAATCGGTGAAAAACTGTTTTTT
CDR3: CATSRTRDREVIGEKLFF

J: TRBJ1-4
D: TRBD1
V: TRBV25-1
size: -
DNA: TGTGCCAGCTCACTCGGACAGGGGGCCGGTGAAAAACTGTTTTTT
CDR3: CASSLGQGAGEKLFF

J: TRBJ1-1
D: -
V: TRBV5-1
size: many
DNA: TGCGCCAGCAGCTCGACAGCGGGCACTGAAGCTTTCTTT
CDR3: CASSSTAGTEAFF

J: TRBJ2-2
D: -
V: TRBV20-1
size: many
DNA: TGCAGTGCTAGAACCAGGGTTGGGGAGCTGTTTTTT
CDR3: CSARTRVGELFF

J: TRBJ1-2
D: TRBD1
V: TRBV19
size: many
DNA: TGTGCCAGTAGGTCCCATGGGGACAGGGGGACCTATGGCTACACCTTC
CDR3: CASRSHGDRGTYGYTF

J: TRBJ1-2
D: -
V: TRBV19
size: -
DNA: TGTGCCAGTAGTATCGGAGAATCCTATGGCTACACCTTC
CDR3: CASSIGESYGYTF

J: TRBJ2-5
D: TRBD2
V: TRBV20-1
size: many
DNA: TGCAGTGCTAGCCTAGCGGGAACTAAGACCCAGTACTTC
CDR3: CSASLAGTKTQYF

J: TRBJ2-5
D: -
V: TRBV5-1
size: many
DNA: TGCGCCAGCAGCTTAGCGGCGGCAGATGAGACCCAGTACTTC
CDR3: CASSLAAADETQYF

J: TRBJ2-2
D: TRBD2
V: TRBV12-3/TRBV12-4
size: few
DNA: TGTGCCAGCAACACCTTAGCGGGAGCCGGGGAGCTGTTTTTT
CDR3: CASNTLAGAGELFF

J: TRBJ1-4
D: -
V: TRBV19
size: -
DNA: TGTGCCAGTAGTTCGGGGGGTCGGAAAAAACTGTTTTTT
CDR3: CASSSGGRKKLFF

J: TRBJ2-7
D: TRBD2
V: TRBV29-1
size: many
DNA: TGCAGCGTTGCCGGGGGGACTAGCGGCTACTACGAGCAGTACTTC
CDR3: CSVAGGTSGYYEQYF